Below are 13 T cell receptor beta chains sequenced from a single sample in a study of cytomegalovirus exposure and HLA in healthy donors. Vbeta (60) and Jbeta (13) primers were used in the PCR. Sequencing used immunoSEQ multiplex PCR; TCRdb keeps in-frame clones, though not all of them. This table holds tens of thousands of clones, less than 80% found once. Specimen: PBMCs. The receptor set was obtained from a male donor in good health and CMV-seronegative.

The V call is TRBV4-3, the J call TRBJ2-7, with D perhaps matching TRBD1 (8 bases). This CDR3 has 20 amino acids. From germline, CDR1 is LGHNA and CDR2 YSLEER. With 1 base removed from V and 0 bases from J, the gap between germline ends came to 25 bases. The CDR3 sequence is CASSQGSQGVAGKSSYEQYF. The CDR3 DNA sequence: TGCGCCAGCAGCCAAGGATCACAGGGGGTAGCGGGCAAGAGCTCCTACGAGCAGTACTTC.

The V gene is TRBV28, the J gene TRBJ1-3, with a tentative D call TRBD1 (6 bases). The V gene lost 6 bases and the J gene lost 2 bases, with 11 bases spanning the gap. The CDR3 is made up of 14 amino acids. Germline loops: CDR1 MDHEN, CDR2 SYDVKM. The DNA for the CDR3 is TGTGCCAGCAGCCAGGGGCTTCCTGGAAACACCATATATTTT. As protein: CASSQGLPGNTIYF.

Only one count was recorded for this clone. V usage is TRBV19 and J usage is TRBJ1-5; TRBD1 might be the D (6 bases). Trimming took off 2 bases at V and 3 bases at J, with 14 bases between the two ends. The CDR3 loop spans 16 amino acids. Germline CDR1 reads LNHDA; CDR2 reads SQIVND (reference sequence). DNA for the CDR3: TGTGCCAGTAGTATACAGGTGGACAGACCCAATCAGCCCCAGCATTTT. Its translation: CASSIQVDRPNQPQHF. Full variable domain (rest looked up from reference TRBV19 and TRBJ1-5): DGGITQSPKYLFRKEGQNVTLSCEQNLNHDAMYWYRQDPGQGLRLIYYSQIVNDFQKGDIAEGYSVSREKKESFPLTVTSAQKNPTAFYLCASSIQVDRPNQPQHFGDGTRLSIL.

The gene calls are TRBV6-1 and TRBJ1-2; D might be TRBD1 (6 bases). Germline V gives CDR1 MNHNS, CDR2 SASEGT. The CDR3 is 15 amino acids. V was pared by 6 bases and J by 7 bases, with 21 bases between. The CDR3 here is CASSLILQGLRGYTF. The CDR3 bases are TGTGCCAGCAGCCTCATTCTACAGGGTTTGCGTGGCTACACCTTC.

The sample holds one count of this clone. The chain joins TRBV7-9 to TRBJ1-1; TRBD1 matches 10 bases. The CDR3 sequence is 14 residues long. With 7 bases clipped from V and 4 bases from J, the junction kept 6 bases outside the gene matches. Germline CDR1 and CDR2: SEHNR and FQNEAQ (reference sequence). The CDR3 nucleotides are TGTGCCAGCACCCCGGGACAGGGGTCCACTGAAGCTTTCTTT. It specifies CASTPGQGSTEAFF.

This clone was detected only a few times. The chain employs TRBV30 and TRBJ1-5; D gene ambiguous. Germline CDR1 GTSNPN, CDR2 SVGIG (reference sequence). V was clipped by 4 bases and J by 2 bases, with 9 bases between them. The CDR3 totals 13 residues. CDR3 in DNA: TGTGCCTGGACGAGATTTGGCAATCAGCCCCAGCATTTT. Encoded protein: CAWTRFGNQPQHF. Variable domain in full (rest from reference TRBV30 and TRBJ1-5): SQTIHQWPATLVQPVGSPLSLECTVEGTSNPNLYWYRQAAGRGLQLLFYSVGIGQISSEVPQNLSASRPQDRQFILSSKKLLLSDSGFYLCAWTRFGNQPQHFGDGTRLSIL.

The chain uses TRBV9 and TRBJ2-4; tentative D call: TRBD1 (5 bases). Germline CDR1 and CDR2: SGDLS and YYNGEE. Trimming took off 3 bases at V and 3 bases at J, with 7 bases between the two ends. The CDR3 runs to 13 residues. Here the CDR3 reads CASSAQGKNIQYF. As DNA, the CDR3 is TGTGCCAGCAGCGCCCAGGGCAAAAACATTCAGTACTTC.

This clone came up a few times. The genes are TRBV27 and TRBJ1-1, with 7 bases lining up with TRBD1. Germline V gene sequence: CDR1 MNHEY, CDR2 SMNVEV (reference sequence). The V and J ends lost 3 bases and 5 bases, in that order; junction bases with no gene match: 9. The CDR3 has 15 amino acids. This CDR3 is CASSFPGRGRTEAFF. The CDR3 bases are TGTGCCAGCAGTTTTCCCGGCAGGGGGAGAACTGAAGCTTTCTTT.

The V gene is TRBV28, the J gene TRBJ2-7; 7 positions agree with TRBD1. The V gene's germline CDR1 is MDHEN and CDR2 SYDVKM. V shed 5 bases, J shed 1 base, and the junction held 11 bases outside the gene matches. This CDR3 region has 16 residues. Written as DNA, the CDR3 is TGTGCCAGCAGTCCCCACTCGACAGGGATTTCCTACGAGCAGTACTTC. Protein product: CASSPHSTGISYEQYF.

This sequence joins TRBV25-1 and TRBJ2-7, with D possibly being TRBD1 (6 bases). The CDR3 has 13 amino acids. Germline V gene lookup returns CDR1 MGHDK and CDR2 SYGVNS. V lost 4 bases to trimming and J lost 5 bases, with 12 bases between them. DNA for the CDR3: TGTGCCAGCAGTGGCCCGGGACACCACGAGCAGTACTTC. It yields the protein CASSGPGHHEQYF.

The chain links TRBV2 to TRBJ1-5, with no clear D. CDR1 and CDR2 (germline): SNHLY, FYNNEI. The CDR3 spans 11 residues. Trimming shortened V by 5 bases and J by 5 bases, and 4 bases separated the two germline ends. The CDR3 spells CASSIDQPQHF. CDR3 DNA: TGTGCCAGCAGTATCGATCAGCCCCAGCATTTT.

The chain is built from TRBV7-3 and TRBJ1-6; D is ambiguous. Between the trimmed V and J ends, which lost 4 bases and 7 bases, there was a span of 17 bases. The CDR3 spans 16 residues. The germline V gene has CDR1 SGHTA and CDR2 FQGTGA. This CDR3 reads CASSSPFEVSNSPLHF. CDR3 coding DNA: TGTGCCAGCAGCTCGCCTTTCGAGGTCTCAAATTCACCCCTCCACTTT.

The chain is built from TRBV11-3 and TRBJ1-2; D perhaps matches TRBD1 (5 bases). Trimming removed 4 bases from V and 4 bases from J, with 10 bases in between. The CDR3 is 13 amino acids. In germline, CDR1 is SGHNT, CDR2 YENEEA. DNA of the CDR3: TGTGCCAGCAGCTCCGCGGGGGGCTATGGCTACACCTTC. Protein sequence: CASSSAGGYGYTF. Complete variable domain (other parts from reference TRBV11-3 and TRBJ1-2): EAGVVQSPRYKIIEKKQPVAFWCNPISGHNTLYWYLQNLGQGPELLIRYENEEAVDDSQLPKDRFSAERLKGVDSTLKIQPAELGDSAVYLCASSSAGGYGYTFGSGTRLTVV.